The rows below give T cell receptor beta chains drawn from one sample of a study of T cell repertoires in cytomegalovirus infection. TCRdb processed the reads anew with MiXCR; each CDR3 protein has one entry. The sample has about 260,000 distinct CDR3 sequences, roughly 10% seen once. Specimen: PBMCs. The receptor source for this set is a human donor in good health (CMV status not recorded). Some clones in this sample may be carry-over from other donors' samples. Both conserved end residues are part of each CDR3. A D gene is named only where the DNA matches it firmly. A row's size may be missing; if present it is once, few, many or a size class.

>TRBV30|many|TRBJ2-5|-
TGTGCCTTAATCCCCCCCGGCTACCAAGAGACCCAGTACTTC
CALIPPGYQETQYF
>TRBV7-2|many|TRBJ2-3|-
TGTGCCAGCAGCTTAGGAACGAGTACGCAGTATTTT
CASSLGTSTQYF
>TRBV19|many|TRBJ1-1|-
TGTGCCAGTAGTATAGATATAGGAATGAGGACTGAAGCTTTCTTT
CASSIDIGMRTEAFF
>TRBV6-1|many|TRBJ1-1|-
TGTGCCAGCAAGGTCGGTGAAGCTTTCTTT
CASKVGEAFF
>TRBV7-2|many|TRBJ2-3|-
TGTGCCAGCAGGGGGGCTAGCACAGATACGCAGTATTTT
CASRGASTDTQYF
>TRBV7-8|many|TRBJ1-2|-
TGTGCCAGCAGCTTAGTTAGCTGGTATGGCTACACCTTC
CASSLVSWYGYTF
>TRBV28|many|TRBJ2-5|-
TGTGCCAGCAGCCGAGGCGCCTTCCAAGAGACCCAGTACTTC
CASSRGAFQETQYF
>TRBV7-2|many|TRBJ2-7|TRBD2
TGTGCCAGCAGCCCCATAGCGGGGGGAGACTACGAGCAGTACTTC
CASSPIAGGDYEQYF
>TRBV7-2|many|TRBJ2-1|-
TGTGCCAGCGGCGGAAGACTAAGCTCCCACAATGAGCAGTTCTTC
CASGGRLSSHNEQFF
>TRBV7-9|many|TRBJ2-1|TRBD2
TGTGCCAGCAGCACTAGGACTAGCGGGGACAATGAGCAGTTCTTC
CASSTRTSGDNEQFF
>TRBV15|-|TRBJ1-3|-
TGTGCCACCAGCAGAGTGGGAGGGTTTTTCCGAAACACCATATATTTT
CATSRVGGFFRNTIYF
>TRBV6-2/TRBV6-3|-|TRBJ2-3|-
TGTGCCAGCAGTAACGCCCGGACGTCATCCGGACATTTT
CASSNARTSSGHF
>TRBV7-2|many|TRBJ1-2|TRBD1
TGTGCCAGCAGCCCCCTGGACAGGGGAGACTATGGCTACACCTTC
CASSPLDRGDYGYTF
>TRBV7-2|few|TRBJ1-3|TRBD1
TGTGCCAGCAGCCATCGGGACAGGGGTCACAGTACCTCTGGAAACACCATATATTTT
CASSHRDRGHSTSGNTIYF
>TRBV5-6|many|TRBJ2-1|TRBD2
TGTGCCAGCAGCTTGGAGGGACTAGGTTTTGAAGACGAGCAGTTCTTC
CASSLEGLGFEDEQFF
>TRBV7-2|many|TRBJ1-4|-
TGTGCCAGCAGCGCATATTTAAGGGGTTCTACTAATGAAAAACTGTTTTTT
CASSAYLRGSTNEKLFF
>TRBV12-3/TRBV12-4|few|TRBJ2-2|-
TGTGCCAGCAGTTTTGGGGCCTACGGGGAGCTGTTTTTT
CASSFGAYGELFF
>TRBV28|many|TRBJ2-1|TRBD2
TGTGCCAGCAGTTTAGTAGCGGGAGGTCGGGATGAGCAGTTCTTC
CASSLVAGGRDEQFF
>TRBV5-5|many|TRBJ2-3|-
TGTGCCAGCAGTCTTGCGGTCAAAATCACAGATACGCAGTATTTT
CASSLAVKITDTQYF
>TRBV7-2|many|TRBJ2-7|-
TGTGCCAGCAGCTTCTGGACATACTCCTACGAGCAGTACTTC
CASSFWTYSYEQYF
>TRBV7-2|many|TRBJ1-1|-
TGTGCCAGCAGCTTAGCCTGGGGATCCGGGAACACTGAAGCTTTCTTT
CASSLAWGSGNTEAFF
>TRBV7-7|-|TRBJ2-2|-
TGTGCCAGCAGATCAACAGCGGGCACCGGGGAGCTGTTTTTT
CASRSTAGTGELFF
>TRBV5-3|-|TRBJ2-3|-
TGTGCCAGCAGCTCCGGGCCCCTCAGCACAGATACGCAGTATTTT
CASSSGPLSTDTQYF
>TRBV5-5|-|TRBJ2-7|-
TGTGCCAGCAGCTTGACCTCGAGGAGCGCTTCCTACGAGCAGTACTTC
CASSLTSRSASYEQYF
>TRBV3-1|-|TRBJ1-2|TRBD1
TGTGCCAGCAGCCCGTACGGACAGGGATCGGGGTTAAATGGCTACACCTTC
CASSPYGQGSGLNGYTF
>TRBV5-6|many|TRBJ2-2|TRBD2
TGTGCCAGCAGCATACTAGGGGGACTAGCGGGAGTTGGAACCGGGGAGCTGTTTTTT
CASSILGGLAGVGTGELFF
>TRBV6-6|few|TRBJ2-7|TRBD1
TGTGCCAGCAGCCCTAGACAGGGAATCTACGAGCAGTACTTC
CASSPRQGIYEQYF
>TRBV28|many|TRBJ1-3|-
TGTGCCAGCAGCTTTGAGTCGGGGTCTGGAAACACCATATATTTT
CASSFESGSGNTIYF
>TRBV27|-|TRBJ2-7|-
TGTGCCAGCAGTTCAAGGGAGTCATCCTACGAGCAGTACTTC
CASSSRESSYEQYF
>TRBV7-2|many|TRBJ2-7|TRBD1
TGTGCCAGCAGCACAACAGGGGCCTACGAGCAGTACTTC
CASSTTGAYEQYF
>TRBV19|few|TRBJ1-1|TRBD1
TGTGCCAGTAGTATCAACAGGGGGAACACTGAAGCTTTCTTT
CASSINRGNTEAFF
>TRBV12-3/TRBV12-4|many|TRBJ1-1|TRBD1
TGTGCCAGCACCCAGGGGGGGGCGCTCACTGAAGCTTTCTTT
CASTQGGALTEAFF
>TRBV6-2/TRBV6-3|many|TRBJ1-5|-
TGTGCCAGCAGTTACGGTACAGGGCGACAGCCCCAGCATTTT
CASSYGTGRQPQHF
>TRBV7-6|many|TRBJ2-1|TRBD1
TGTGCCAGCAGCTTCGGGACAGGGAGAAGGAATGAGCAGTTCTTC
CASSFGTGRRNEQFF
>TRBV7-2|few|TRBJ2-7|-
TGTGCCAGCAGCTCAGGGGGGGGCGGGACTTACTACGAGCAGTACTTC
CASSSGGGGTYYEQYF
>TRBV12-3/TRBV12-4|-|TRBJ1-2|-
TGTGCCAGCAGTACCAGTGGGTCTACCTATGGCTACACCTTC
CASSTSGSTYGYTF
>TRBV7-2|many|TRBJ1-2|-
TGTGCCAGCAGCCCCCATCGAAAAACCGCTGGCTACACCTTC
CASSPHRKTAGYTF
>TRBV7-2|many|TRBJ1-5|-
TGTGCCAGCAGCTTATGGGGTGGTAATCAGCCCCAGCATTTT
CASSLWGGNQPQHF
>TRBV19|many|TRBJ2-2|TRBD1
TGTGCCAGTAGTCCAGAGGGAGGACAGGGAACCCCCGGGGAGCTGTTTTTT
CASSPEGGQGTPGELFF
>TRBV7-9|many|TRBJ1-4|-
TGTGCCAGCAGCTTCGTGGGGGCAGCTAATGAAAAACTGTTTTTT
CASSFVGAANEKLFF
>TRBV28|many|TRBJ1-3|-
TGTGCCAGCGAAACGGGAGGAGGCTCTGGAAACACCATATATTTT
CASETGGGSGNTIYF
>TRBV4-3|few|TRBJ2-1|-
TGCGCCAGCAGCCTCGGCCCCCCCAATGAGCAGTTCTTC
CASSLGPPNEQFF
>TRBV20-1|-|TRBJ2-7|TRBD1
TGCAGTGCCCGCATCTCCACGGGACAGTCCTACGAGCAGTACTTC
CSARISTGQSYEQYF
>TRBV7-2|medium-sized|TRBJ2-4|TRBD1
TGTGCCAGCAGCTTAGTGGGGGACAGGCCTCTAGCCAAAAACATTCAGTACTTC
CASSLVGDRPLAKNIQYF
>TRBV6-1|many|TRBJ1-5|-
TGTGCCAGCAGTAGAAAAAATCTTGAAGGCAATCAGCCCCAGCATTTT
CASSRKNLEGNQPQHF
>TRBV28|many|TRBJ1-1|-
TGTGCCAGCAGTTTAATCGGCTTTGGCGGGAGCACTGAAGCTTTCTTT
CASSLIGFGGSTEAFF
>TRBV7-2|many|TRBJ1-2|TRBD1
TGTGCCAGCAGCCAGGGGGATCGCGGAGGCTACACCTTC
CASSQGDRGGYTF
>TRBV2|many|TRBJ1-5|-
TGTGCCAGCATGGGAACGGGCAATCAGCCCCAGCATTTT
CASMGTGNQPQHF